This T cell receptor beta chain is from a study of OX40 agonist ivuxolimab in advanced cancers. Regarding the research as a whole: Ivuxolimab was a fully human IgG2 agonistic monoclonal antibody targeting the costimulatory receptor OX40 (CD134). Among the approximately 54 dose-escalation patients, 19 had hepatocellular carcinoma, roughly 15 melanoma, 9 renal cell carcinoma and 9 head and neck cancer. Partial responses were achieved by three dose-escalation patients, of whom one had hepatocellular carcinoma and two had cutaneous melanoma. The paper reports the monotherapy dose-escalation portion (N = 52 patients) of the phase I ivuxolimab trial. Intravenous ivuxolimab was administered to patients every 2 weeks at six dose levels: 0.01, 0.1, 0.3, 1.5, 3 and 10 mg/kg. A male proportion of approximately 83% and a mean age of around 60 years, ranging from about 23 to 90, were recorded for the dose-escalation cohort. Patients were allowed to have had prior anti-PD-1, anti-PD-L1 or anti-CTLA-4 therapy, and approximately 37% of the dose-escalation patients had been treated with checkpoint inhibitors. Peripheral TCRbeta sequencing was intended to test whether TCR sequence diversity was altered and clonal T-cell expansion was caused by ivuxolimab.

Overall study results and their limits: On average, CD8+ T cells showed more expanded clones than CD4+ T cells after ivuxolimab. Which antigens the clonally expanded peripheral T cells were specific for was not determined. Low levels of normalized T-cell clonal expansion were also shown by some nonresponding patients. At doses of 0.1 to 3.0 mg/kg, clonal expansion of both CD4+ and CD8+ blood T cells was observed from baseline to week 6. In partial responders in the 0.1-3.0 mg/kg groups, normalized peripheral clonal expansion was found to be among the lowest, especially among CD8+ T cells.

The trial excluded patients who had a history of autoimmune disease or who were on systemic immunosuppression. Peripheral blood for TCR sequencing was collected from all dose cohorts at baseline, on cycle 4 day 1, and on cycle 7 day 1. Samples were obtained from an open-label, multicenter, first-in-human phase I dose-escalation trial of ivuxolimab. The trial enrolled adults with locally advanced or metastatic head and neck squamous cell, hepatocellular, melanoma or renal cell carcinoma. Before TCR sequencing, CD4+ T cells and CD8+ T cells were sorted from peripheral blood as separate populations. Counted from cysteine to phenylalanine, this CDR3 has 14 amino acids. Solely the CDR3 DNA is kept, with 42 bases framed from the first base. Trimming leaves V shorter by 7 bases and J shorter by 5 bases, with the junction holding 8 bases beyond the gene matches. Sequences MNHEY (CDR1) and SMNVEV (CDR2) are obtained from the germline V gene (reference sequence).

For sequencing of the TCRbeta CDR3 region, genomic DNA was extracted from the sorted cells. The immunoSEQ Assay was used to sequence the TCRbeta CDR3 regions. TCRdb provides this immuneACCESS table in a form limited to in-frame rearrangements. Some clones are lacking; in checked studies, under half of them reflect an unresolved V gene, and why the rest are absent is not known. The table for this sample lists 25,000 to 35,000 clones; 90% to 95% of them were counted only once. Just under 9.5% of the sample is held by the ten biggest clonotypes. As concerns this clone: Its antigen target is currently unknown. Base quality data are lacking; no much larger clone is found one base away.

The chain is assembled from TRBV27 and TRBJ1-2; 9 bases in the junction line up with TRBD1. This receptor was taken from an adult with an advanced solid tumor such as melanoma, head and neck, liver or kidney cancer. Material: CD4+ or CD8+ T cells sorted from blood, obtained in a trial of the OX40 agonist ivuxolimab. The bases read TGTGCCAGCACCCCCTTCGGGACAGGGTATGGCTACACCTTC. Its amino acids are CASTPFGTGYGYTF.